This T cell receptor beta chain emerged from a study of blood T cells in healthy people across ages. Overall study results and limits: Unknown donor CMV status possibly confounded expanded clonotype changes. Per-million-T-cell TCR beta diversity fell roughly linearly with age.

This clonotype was counted only a few times. What it recognizes is unknown. A J-beta primer mix and a sample-barcoded 5' primer were used in a second PCR of about 7 to 12 cycles. A template-switch adaptor with 12 random nucleotides tagged each cDNA molecule. MiXCR, run by TCRdb on the 5' RACE reads, gives a single entry per CDR3 protein. Here the sample spans over 1,500,000 distinct CDR3 sequences, about 49% being singletons. V was pared by 4 bases and J by 0 bases, with 12 bases between. This CDR3 region has 17 residues. Looked up from germline, CDR1 is KGHDR and CDR2 is SFDVKD. Each sample used at least 7 million PBMCs.

The sequencing input was blood. The receptor comes from a woman between 35 and 50 years old in good health. The chain employs TRBV24-1 and TRBJ2-6, with D perhaps TRBD1 (5 bases). This CDR3 is CATSEAGMVSGANVLTF. The CDR3 DNA sequence: TGTGCCACCAGTGAAGCAGGGATGGTCTCTGGGGCCAACGTCCTGACTTTC.